This T cell receptor (beta chain) was observed in a study of identical twins. CDR3 size: 15 residues. V lost 3 bases to trimming and J lost 3 bases, with 16 bases between them. Germline V gene lookup returns CDR1 DFQATT and CDR2 SNEGSKA (reference sequence). Overall study findings and caveats: In beta out-of-frame sequences, the excess sharing between twins was weaker. Clonotypes of the beta chain that were abundant in cord blood carried fewer insertions (memory repertoires showed none). Cross-sectional statistical analysis was relied on for the conclusions, without the same donors being followed.

Remarks on this clonotype: Its antigen is unknown.

TCRdb passed the 5' RACE reads through MiXCR, listing each CDR3 protein once. Of fewer than 350,000 distinct CDR3 sequences listed, less than 9% are singletons. Healthy Caucasians alone served as donors. The same sample was also studied in work on yellow fever vaccine responses in identical twins.

This TCR was sampled from a woman aged 18-30 years in good health. Sequenced sample: memory (CD45RO+) T cells sorted from blood. The chain is built from TRBV20-1 and TRBJ2-3; D possibly corresponds to TRBD2 (6 bases). For the CDR3, the DNA is TGCAGTGCTAGTCCGTGGGAGGCCCCGACAGATACGCAGTATTTT. Its translation: CSASPWEAPTDTQYF.